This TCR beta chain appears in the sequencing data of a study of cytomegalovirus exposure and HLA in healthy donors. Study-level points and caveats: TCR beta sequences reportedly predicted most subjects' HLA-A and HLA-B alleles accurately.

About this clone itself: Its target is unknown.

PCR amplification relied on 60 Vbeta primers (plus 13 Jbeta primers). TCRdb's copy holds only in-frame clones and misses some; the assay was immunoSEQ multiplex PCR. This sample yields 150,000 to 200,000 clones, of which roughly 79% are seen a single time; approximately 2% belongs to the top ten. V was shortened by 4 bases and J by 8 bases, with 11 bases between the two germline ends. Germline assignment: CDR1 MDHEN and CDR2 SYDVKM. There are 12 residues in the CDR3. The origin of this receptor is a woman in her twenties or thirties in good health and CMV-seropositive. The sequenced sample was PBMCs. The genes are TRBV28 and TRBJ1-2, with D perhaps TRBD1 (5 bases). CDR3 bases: TGTGCCAGCAGTTCTCAGGCAGGGGGCTACACCTTC. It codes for CASSSQAGGYTF.